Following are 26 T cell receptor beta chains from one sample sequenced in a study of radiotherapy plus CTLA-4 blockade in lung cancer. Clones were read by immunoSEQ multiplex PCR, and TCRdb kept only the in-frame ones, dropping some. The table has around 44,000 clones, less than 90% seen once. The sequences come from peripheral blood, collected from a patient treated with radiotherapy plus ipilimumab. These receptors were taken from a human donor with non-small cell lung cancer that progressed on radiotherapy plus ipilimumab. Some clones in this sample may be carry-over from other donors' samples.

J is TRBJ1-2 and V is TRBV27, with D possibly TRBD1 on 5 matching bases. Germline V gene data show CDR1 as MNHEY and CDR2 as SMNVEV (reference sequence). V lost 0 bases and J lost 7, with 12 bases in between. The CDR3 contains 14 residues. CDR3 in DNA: TGTGCCAGCAGTTTATCGGTGGGACTCGTTGGCTACACCTTC. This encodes CASSLSVGLVGYTF.

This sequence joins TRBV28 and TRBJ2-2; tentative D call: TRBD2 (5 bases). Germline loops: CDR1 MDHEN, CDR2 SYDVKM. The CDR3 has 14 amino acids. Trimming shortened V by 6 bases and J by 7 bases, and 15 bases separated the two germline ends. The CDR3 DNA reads TGTGCCAGCAGCTATCCAAGTCGGGACGGGGAGCTGTTTTTT. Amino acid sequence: CASSYPSRDGELFF.

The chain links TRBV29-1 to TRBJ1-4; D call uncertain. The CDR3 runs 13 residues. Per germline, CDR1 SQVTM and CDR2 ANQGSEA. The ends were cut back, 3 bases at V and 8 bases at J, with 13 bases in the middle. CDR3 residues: CSVEVEGYEKLFF. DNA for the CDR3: TGCAGCGTTGAGGTGGAGGGATACGAAAAACTGTTTTTT. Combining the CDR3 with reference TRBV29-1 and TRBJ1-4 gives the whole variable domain SAVISQKPSRDICQRGTSLTIQCQVDSQVTMMFWYRQQPGQSLTLIATANQGSEATYESGFVIDKFPISRPNLTFSTLTVSNMSPEDSSIYLCSVEVEGYEKLFFGSGTQLSVL.

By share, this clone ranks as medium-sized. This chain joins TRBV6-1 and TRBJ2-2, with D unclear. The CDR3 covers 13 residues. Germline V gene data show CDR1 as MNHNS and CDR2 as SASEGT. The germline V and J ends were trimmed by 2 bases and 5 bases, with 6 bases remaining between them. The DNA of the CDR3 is TGTGCCAGCAGTGAACTAGAGACCGGGGAGCTGTTTTTT. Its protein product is CASSELETGELFF.

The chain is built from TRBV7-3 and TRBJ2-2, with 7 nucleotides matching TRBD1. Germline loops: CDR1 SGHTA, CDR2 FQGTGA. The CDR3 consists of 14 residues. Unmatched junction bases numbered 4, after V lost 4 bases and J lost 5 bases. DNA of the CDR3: TGTGCCAGCAGCTCGACAGGGACAACCGGGGAGCTGTTTTTT. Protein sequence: CASSSTGTTGELFF.

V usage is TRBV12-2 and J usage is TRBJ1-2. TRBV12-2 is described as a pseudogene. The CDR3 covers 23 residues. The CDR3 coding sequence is TGTGCAAGTCGCTTAGCGCTTTGGTTTTTTTTTGGAGGGCGGGGGGATCGTTACTATGGCTACACCTTC. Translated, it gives CASRLALWFFFGGRGDRYYGYTF.

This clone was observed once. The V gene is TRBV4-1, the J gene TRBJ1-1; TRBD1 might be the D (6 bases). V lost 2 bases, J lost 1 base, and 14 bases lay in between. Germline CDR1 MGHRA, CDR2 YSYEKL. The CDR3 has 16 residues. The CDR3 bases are TGCGCCAGCAGCCAAAATGCGGTGGGGGCGAACACTGAAGCTTTCTTT. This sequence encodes CASSQNAVGANTEAFF.

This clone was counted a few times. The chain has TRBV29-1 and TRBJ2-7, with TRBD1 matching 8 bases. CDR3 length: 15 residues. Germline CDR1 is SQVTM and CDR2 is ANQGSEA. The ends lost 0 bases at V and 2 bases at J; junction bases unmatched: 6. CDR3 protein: CSVEDRTGSPYEQYF. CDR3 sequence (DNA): TGCAGCGTTGAAGACAGGACAGGGAGTCCCTACGAGCAGTACTTC.

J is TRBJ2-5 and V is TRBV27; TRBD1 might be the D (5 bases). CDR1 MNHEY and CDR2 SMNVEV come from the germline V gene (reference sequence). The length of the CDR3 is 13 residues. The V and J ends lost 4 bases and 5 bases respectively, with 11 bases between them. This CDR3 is CASSSPSGETQYF. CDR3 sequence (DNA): TGTGCCAGCAGTTCGCCCTCAGGGGAGACCCAGTACTTC.

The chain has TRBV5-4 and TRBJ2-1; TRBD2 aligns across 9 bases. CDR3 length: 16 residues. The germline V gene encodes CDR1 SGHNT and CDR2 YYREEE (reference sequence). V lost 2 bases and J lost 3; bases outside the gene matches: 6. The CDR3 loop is CASSLSSGTVYNEQFF. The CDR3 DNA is TGTGCCAGCAGCTTATCTAGCGGGACCGTCTACAATGAGCAGTTCTTC.

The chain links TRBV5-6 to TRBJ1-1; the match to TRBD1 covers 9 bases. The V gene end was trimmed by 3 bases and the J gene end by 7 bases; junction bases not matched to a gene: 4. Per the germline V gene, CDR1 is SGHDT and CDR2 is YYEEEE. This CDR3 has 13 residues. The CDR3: CASSWGTGSEAFF. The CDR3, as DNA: TGTGCCAGCAGCTGGGGGACAGGGAGTGAAGCTTTCTTT.

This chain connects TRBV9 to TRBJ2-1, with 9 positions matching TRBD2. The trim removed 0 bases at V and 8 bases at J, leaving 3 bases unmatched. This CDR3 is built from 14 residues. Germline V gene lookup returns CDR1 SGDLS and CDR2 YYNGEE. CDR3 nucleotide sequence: TGTGCCAGCAGCGTAGAATGGACTAGCGATGAGCAGTTCTTC. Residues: CASSVEWTSDEQFF.

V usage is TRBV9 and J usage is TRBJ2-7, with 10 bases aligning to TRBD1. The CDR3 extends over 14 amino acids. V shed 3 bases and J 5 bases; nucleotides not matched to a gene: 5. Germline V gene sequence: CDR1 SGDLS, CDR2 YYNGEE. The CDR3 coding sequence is TGTGCCAGCAGCGCGGGACAGGGGTTGGACGAGCAGTACTTC. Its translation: CASSAGQGLDEQYF.

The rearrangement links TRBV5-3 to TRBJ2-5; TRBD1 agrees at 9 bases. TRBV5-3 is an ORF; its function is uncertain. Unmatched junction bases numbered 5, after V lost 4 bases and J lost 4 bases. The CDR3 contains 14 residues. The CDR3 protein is CARSMKDRGETQYF. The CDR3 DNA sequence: TGTGCCAGAAGCATGAAGGACAGGGGAGAGACCCAGTACTTC.

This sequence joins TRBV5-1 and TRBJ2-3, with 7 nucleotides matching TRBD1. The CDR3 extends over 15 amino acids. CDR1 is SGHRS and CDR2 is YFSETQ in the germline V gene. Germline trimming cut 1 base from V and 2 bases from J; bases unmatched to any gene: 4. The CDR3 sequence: CASSLTGVYTDTQYF. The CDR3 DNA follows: TGCGCCAGCAGCTTGACAGGGGTGTACACAGATACGCAGTATTTT. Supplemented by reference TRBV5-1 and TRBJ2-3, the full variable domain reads KAGVTQTPRYLIKTRGQQVTLSCSPISGHRSVSWYQQTPGQGLQFLFEYFSETQRNKGNFPGRFSGRQFSNSRSEMNVSTLELGDSALYLCASSLTGVYTDTQYFGPGTRLTVL.

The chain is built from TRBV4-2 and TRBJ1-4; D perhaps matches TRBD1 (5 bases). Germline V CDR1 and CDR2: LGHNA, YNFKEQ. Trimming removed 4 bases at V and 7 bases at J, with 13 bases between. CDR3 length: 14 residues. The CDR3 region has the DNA TGTGCCAGCAGCCCCCCAGGGTTTAGTGAAAAACTGTTTTTT. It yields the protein CASSPPGFSEKLFF.

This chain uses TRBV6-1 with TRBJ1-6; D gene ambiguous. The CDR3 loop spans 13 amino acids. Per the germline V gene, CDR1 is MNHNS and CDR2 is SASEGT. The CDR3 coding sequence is TGTGCAGTGGGGAGCTCCTATAATTCACCCCTCCACTTT. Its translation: CAVGSSYNSPLHF.

Here the CDR3 reads CASSVAQRAALYEQYF. CDR3 coding DNA: TGTGCCAGCAGCGTAGCTCAGAGGGCAGCCCTCTACGAGCAGTACTTC. The chain employs TRBV9 and TRBJ2-7; a possible D gene is TRBD2 (5 bases). Germline lookup yields CDR1 SGDLS and CDR2 YYNGEE. The CDR3 sequence is 16 residues long. The germline V and J ends were trimmed by 0 bases and 3 bases, with 16 bases remaining between them.

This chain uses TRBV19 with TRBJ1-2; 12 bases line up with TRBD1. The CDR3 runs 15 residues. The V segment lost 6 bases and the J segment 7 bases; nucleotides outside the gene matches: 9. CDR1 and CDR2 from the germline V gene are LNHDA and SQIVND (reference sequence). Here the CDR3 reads CASRSGQGASFGYTF. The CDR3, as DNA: TGTGCCAGTAGATCGGGACAGGGGGCGTCGTTTGGCTACACCTTC.

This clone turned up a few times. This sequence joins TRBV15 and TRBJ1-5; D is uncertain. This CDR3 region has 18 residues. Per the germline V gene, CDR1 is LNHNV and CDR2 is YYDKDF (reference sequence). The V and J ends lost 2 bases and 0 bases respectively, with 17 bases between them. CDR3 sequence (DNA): TGTGCCACCAGCAGATCTGATCTACCGCCCTATAGCAATCAGCCCCAGCATTTT. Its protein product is CATSRSDLPPYSNQPQHF.

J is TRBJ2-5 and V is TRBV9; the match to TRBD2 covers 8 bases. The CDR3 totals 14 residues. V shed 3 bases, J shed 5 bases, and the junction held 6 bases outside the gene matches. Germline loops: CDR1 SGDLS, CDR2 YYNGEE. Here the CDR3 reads CASSAGLAGETQYF. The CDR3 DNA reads TGTGCCAGCAGCGCCGGACTAGCTGGTGAGACCCAGTACTTC.

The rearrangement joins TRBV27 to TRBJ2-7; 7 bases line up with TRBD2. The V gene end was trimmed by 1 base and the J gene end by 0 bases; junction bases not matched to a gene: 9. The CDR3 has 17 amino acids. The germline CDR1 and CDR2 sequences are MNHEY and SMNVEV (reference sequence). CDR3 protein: CASSLYPLAVSSYEQYF. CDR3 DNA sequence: TGTGCCAGCAGTTTATACCCGCTAGCGGTGAGCTCCTACGAGCAGTACTTC.

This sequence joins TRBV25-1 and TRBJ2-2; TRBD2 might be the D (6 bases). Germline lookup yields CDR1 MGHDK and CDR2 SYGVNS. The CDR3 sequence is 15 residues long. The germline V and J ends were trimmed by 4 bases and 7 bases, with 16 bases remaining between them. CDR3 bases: TGTGCCAGCAGTGGACTAGTAGGACCCGGCGGGGAGCTGTTTTTT. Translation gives CASSGLVGPGGELFF.

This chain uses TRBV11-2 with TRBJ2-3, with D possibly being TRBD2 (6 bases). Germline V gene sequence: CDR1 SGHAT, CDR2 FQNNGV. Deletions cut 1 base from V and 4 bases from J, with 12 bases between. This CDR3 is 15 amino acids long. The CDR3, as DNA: TGTGCCAGCAGCTTAGTTGGGGGGAGCCCAGATACGCAGTATTTT. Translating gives CASSLVGGSPDTQYF.

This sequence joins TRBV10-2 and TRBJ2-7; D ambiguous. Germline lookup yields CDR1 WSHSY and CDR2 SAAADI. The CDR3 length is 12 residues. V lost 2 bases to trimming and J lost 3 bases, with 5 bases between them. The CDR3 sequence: CASSEAYYEQYF. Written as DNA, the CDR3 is TGCGCCAGCAGTGAGGCCTACTACGAGCAGTACTTC.

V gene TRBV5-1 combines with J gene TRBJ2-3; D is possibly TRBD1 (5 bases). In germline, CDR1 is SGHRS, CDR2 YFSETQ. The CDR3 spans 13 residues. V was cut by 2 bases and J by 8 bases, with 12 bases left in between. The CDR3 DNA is TGCGCCAGCAGCTTTCAGGGTGAAGGTACGCAGTATTTT. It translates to CASSFQGEGTQYF.